The following is a TCR beta chain sequence with its context. These data originate in a study of cytomegalovirus exposure and HLA in healthy donors. Use of 60 Vbeta and 13 Jbeta primers characterized the PCR. The assay was immunoSEQ multiplex PCR, and TCRdb's table has in-frame clones only and misses some. The sample has about 160,000 clones; around 83% are singletons. Trimming took 4 bases from V and 13 from J; bases not matched to a gene: 7. This CDR3 has 12 amino acids. CDR1 is MNHEY, CDR2 SMNVEV, per germline (reference sequence). The clonotype originates from a man aged 18 to 29 in good health and CMV-seropositive. V usage is TRBV27 and J usage is TRBJ1-1, with 9 positions matching TRBD1. The sample was PBMCs. CDR3 nucleotide sequence: TGTGCCAGCAGTTCGACAGGGGGTAAATGTTTCTTT. Its translation: CASSSTGGKCFF.